These T cell receptor beta chains were read from a single sample in a study of cytomegalovirus exposure and HLA in healthy donors. Method: immunoSEQ multiplex PCR; TCRdb's copy keeps in-frame clones and lacks some. The top ten hold approximately 0.9% of the sample, which has fewer than 70,000 clones, approximately 96% seen once. The material sequenced was PBMCs. Receptors originate from a man younger than 30 in good health and CMV-seronegative. Each CDR3 is given with its conserved first and last residue. D genes are given only for firm matches. Rows give clone size only sometimes, using once, few, many, or a class for an expanded clone.

abundance	v_gene	len	d_gene	j_gene	CDR3aa	CDR3nt
-	TRBV4-1	19	TRBD1	TRBJ1-5	CASSHPGQGAYVSNQPQHF	TGCGCCAGCAGCCACCCGGGACAGGGGGCTTATGTGAGCAATCAGCCCCAGCATTTT
-	TRBV7-2	13	-	TRBJ2-5	CASSLPPRETQYF	TGTGCCAGCAGCCTCCCCCCGCGAGAGACCCAGTACTTC
-	TRBV7-2	14	TRBD1	TRBJ2-7	CASSSGRGSYEQYF	TGTGCCAGCAGCTCCGGCAGGGGGTCCTACGAGCAGTACTTC
-	TRBV5-8	17	TRBD2	TRBJ2-2	CASSFAGTSGNTGELFF	TGTGCCAGCAGCTTCGCCGGGACTAGCGGGAACACCGGGGAGCTGTTTTTT
few	TRBV10-3	14	-	TRBJ2-2	CAITTLADTGELFF	TGTGCCATCACCACCCTCGCGGACACCGGGGAGCTGTTTTTT
once	TRBV28	15	TRBD2	TRBJ2-5	CASRPNSGTQETQYF	TGTGCCAGCAGACCTAATAGCGGGACCCAAGAGACCCAGTACTTC
-	TRBV6-5	14	-	TRBJ2-7	CASSYYVFGDEQYF	TGTGCCAGCAGTTACTATGTGTTTGGAGACGAGCAGTACTTC
once	TRBV7-9	18	-	TRBJ2-1	CASSPRIGTFPRYNEQFF	TGTGCCAGCAGCCCCCGAATCGGTACGTTCCCGCGGTACAATGAGCAGTTCTTC
-	TRBV9	14	TRBD1	TRBJ1-5	CASSATGVNQPQHF	TGTGCCAGCAGCGCGACAGGGGTCAATCAGCCCCAGCATTTT
-	TRBV27	15	-	TRBJ1-5	CASSLGAGINQPQHF	TGTGCCAGCAGTTTAGGGGCGGGAATCAATCAGCCCCAGCATTTT
-	TRBV19	18	TRBD2	TRBJ2-6	CASSMGLAGNSGANVLTF	TGTGCCAGTAGTATGGGACTAGCGGGGAACTCTGGGGCCAACGTCCTGACTTTC
-	TRBV7-2	14	-	TRBJ1-2	CASSSRGSGPGYTF	TGTGCCAGCAGCAGTCGAGGGTCCGGGCCCGGCTACACCTTC
few	TRBV6-4	12	TRBD1	TRBJ1-2	CAPGQGVSGYTF	TGTGCCCCCGGACAGGGCGTTAGTGGCTACACCTTC
-	TRBV18	19	-	TRBJ1-2	CASSPKSPRDTISNYGYTF	TGTGCCAGCTCCCCAAAATCCCCCCGGGACACAATTTCTAACTATGGCTACACCTTC
-	TRBV7-2	16	TRBD2	TRBJ2-1	CASSLFEREPYNEQFF	TGTGCCAGCAGCTTGTTTGAGCGGGAGCCCTACAATGAGCAGTTCTTC